This TCR beta chain comes out of a study of T cell changes during pregnancy in multiple sclerosis. This clone was detected many times. Produced via immunoSEQ multiplex PCR; TCRdb's table is partial and in-frame only. The sample consists of 55,000 to 70,000 clones, about 92% of them appearing once. Specimen: peripheral blood, collected in the second trimester of pregnancy. This TCR was sampled from a female donor in good health, enrolled as a control in a pregnancy study.

The chain's CDR3 is CASSDWTSGRPEQYF. The CDR3 DNA is TGTGCCAGCAGTGATTGGACTAGCGGGAGGCCCGAGCAGTACTTC. This chain uses TRBV6-1 with TRBJ2-7; the match to TRBD2 covers 14 bases. V trimming: 3 bases; J trimming: 6 bases; junction bases outside the gene matches: 4. Germline V CDR1 and CDR2: MNHNS, SASEGT. The CDR3 spans 15 residues.